This TCR beta chain was documented in a study of follicular helper T cells after annual influenza vaccination. Study overall: Days 0, 7 and 28 post-vaccination were the blood draw times. Some donors were sampled over the 2013-2014, 2014-2015 and 2015-2016 vaccinations.

Time point denoted: 2014-2015 season, 7 days after vaccination. Before and after seasonal inactivated influenza vaccination, adults gave blood for sorting CD4 subsets for sequencing. Study-wide findings and caveats: Plasmablast frequency change correlated with clonality change in ICOS+CD38+ cTfh.

Points on this clone: What it binds is unknown.

The table came from immunoSEQ multiplex PCR; TCRdb's copy has only in-frame clones and leaves some out. The data show about 9,400 clones, with 83% seen just once and around 0.36% held by the top ten. Trimming took 6 bases from V and 5 from J, leaving 19 bases between them. This CDR3 spans 15 amino acids. Germline-derived CDR1 and CDR2 are SGHTA and FQGNSA. The chain is built from TRBV7-2 and TRBJ2-5; possible D gene TRBD2, 6 bases. This sequence was found in an adult who received the influenza vaccine. Here the sequenced sample was CXCR5- memory CD4+ T cells sorted from blood, taken 7 days after influenza vaccination. The CDR3 loop reads CASRPQELSGETQYF. The CDR3, as DNA: TGTGCCAGCAGACCCCAGGAGTTAAGCGGGGAGACCCAGTACTTC.